One and the same sample provided the 3 T cell receptor beta chains below, sequenced in a study. Each CDR3 protein gets one entry after TCRdb re-called the RT-PCR reads with MiXCR. The table records hundreds of thousands of distinct CDR3 sequences, 14% of them present only once. Sequencing was performed on memory CD4+ T cells from blood. Receptors were obtained from a female donor in good health, serving as a healthy control.

This clonotype has a count of ten or more. The chain uses TRBV6-2 or TRBV6-3 and TRBJ2-3, with TRBD1 matching over 7 bases. The CDR3 contains 15 residues. Germline V gene sequence: CDR1 MNHEY, CDR2 SVGEGT. The ends lost 7 bases at V and 1 base at J; junction bases unmatched: 8. Here the CDR3 reads CASISPGQGTDTQYF. The DNA of the CDR3 is TGTGCCAGCATCTCTCCCGGACAGGGCACAGATACGCAGTATTTT.

This clonotype was recorded many times. The genes are TRBV27 and TRBJ2-1; the D gene could be TRBD1 or TRBD2 (6 bases each). V was cut by 5 bases and J by 3 bases, with 26 bases left in between. Germline CDR1 is MNHEY and CDR2 is SMNVEV (reference sequence). This CDR3 spans 19 amino acids. The CDR3 DNA is TGTGCCAGCAGTCTAACCCCGGGGGCAGGGGCCTTGTACTACAATGAGCAGTTCTTC. Its translation is CASSLTPGAGALYYNEQFF.

This chain links TRBV30 with TRBJ2-6, with 7 bases that match TRBD1. V trimming: 5 bases; J trimming: 1 base; junction bases outside the gene matches: 8. The germline V gene has CDR1 GTSNPN and CDR2 SVGIG (reference sequence). The CDR3 totals 16 residues. The CDR3 DNA reads TGTGCCTGGGAGACAGGGCTCCTATCTGGGGCCAACGTCCTGACTTTC. It yields the protein CAWETGLLSGANVLTF. Full variable domain (rest looked up from reference TRBV30 and TRBJ2-6): SQTIHQWPATLVQPVGSPLSLECTVEGTSNPNLYWYRQAAGRGLQLLFYSVGIGQISSEVPQNLSASRPQDRQFILSSKKLLLSDSGFYLCAWETGLLSGANVLTFGAGSRLTVL.